This TCR beta chain emerged from a study of T cell repertoires in cytomegalovirus infection. The sample holds a few counts of this clonotype. Its target is unknown. One entry per CDR3 protein, called by TCRdb with MiXCR from the reads. The table lists 450,000 to 600,000 distinct CDR3 sequences, around 30% of them singletons. This CDR3 comprises 14 residues. The trim removed 6 bases at V and 7 bases at J, leaving 8 bases unmatched. CDR1 and CDR2 from the germline V gene are MNHEY and SVGEGT. V is TRBV6-2 or TRBV6-3 and J is TRBJ1-4; 7 bases match TRBD1. Sequenced here: cultured PBMCs, sampled from culture after CMV antigen stimulation. The source is a human donor in good health (CMV status not recorded). Some clones in this sample may be carry-over from other donors' samples. The CDR3 region is CASSYRQGGEKLFF. In DNA, the CDR3 is TGTGCCAGCAGCTACCGACAGGGTGGTGAAAAACTGTTTTTT.